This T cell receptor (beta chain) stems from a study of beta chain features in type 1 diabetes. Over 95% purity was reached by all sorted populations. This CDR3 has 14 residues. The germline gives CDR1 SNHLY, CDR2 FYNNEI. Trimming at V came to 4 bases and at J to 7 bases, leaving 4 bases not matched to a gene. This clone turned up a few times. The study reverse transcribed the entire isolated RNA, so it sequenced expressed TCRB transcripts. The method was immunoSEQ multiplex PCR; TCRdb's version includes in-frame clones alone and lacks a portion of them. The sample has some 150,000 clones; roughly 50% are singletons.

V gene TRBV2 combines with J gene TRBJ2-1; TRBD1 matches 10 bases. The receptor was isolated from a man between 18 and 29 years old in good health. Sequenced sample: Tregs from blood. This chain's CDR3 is CASSARDRGNEQFF. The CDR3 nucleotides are TGTGCCAGCAGTGCTCGGGACAGGGGTAATGAGCAGTTCTTC.